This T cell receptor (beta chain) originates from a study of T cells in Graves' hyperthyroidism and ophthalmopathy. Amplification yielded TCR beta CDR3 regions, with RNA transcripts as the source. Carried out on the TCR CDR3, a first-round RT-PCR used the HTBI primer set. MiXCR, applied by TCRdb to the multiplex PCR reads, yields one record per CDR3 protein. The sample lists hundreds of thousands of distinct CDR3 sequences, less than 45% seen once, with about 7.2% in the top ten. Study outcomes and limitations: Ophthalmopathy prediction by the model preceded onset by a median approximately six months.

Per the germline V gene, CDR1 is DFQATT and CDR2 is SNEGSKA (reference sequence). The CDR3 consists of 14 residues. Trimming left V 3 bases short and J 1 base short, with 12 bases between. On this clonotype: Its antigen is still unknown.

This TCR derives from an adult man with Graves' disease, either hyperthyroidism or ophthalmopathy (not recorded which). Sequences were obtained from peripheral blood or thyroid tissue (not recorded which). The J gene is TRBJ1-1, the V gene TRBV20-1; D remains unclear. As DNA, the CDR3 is TGCAGTGCTAGGGCCGGGTCCGAGAACACTGAAGCTTTCTTT. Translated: CSARAGSENTEAFF.